The 3 T cell receptor beta chains in this list originate from one sample, sequenced in a study of identical twins. TCRdb processed the 5' RACE reads anew with MiXCR; each CDR3 protein has one entry. The sample yields approximately 490,000 distinct CDR3 sequences, around 24% seen once. Another study also made use of these data, one on yellow fever vaccine responses in identical twins.

The source material was CD4+ T cells sorted from blood. These receptors all come from a woman aged 18-35 years in good health.

This clonotype appeared a few times. V gene TRBV2 combines with J gene TRBJ2-1; TRBD1 matches 8 bases. The germline gives CDR1 SNHLY, CDR2 FYNNEI. V gave up 7 bases and J gave up 6 bases; unmatched junction bases: 8. The CDR3 spans 14 residues. The chain's CDR3 is CASTMTGAGNEQFF. The CDR3 DNA is TGTGCCAGCACGATGACAGGGGCTGGCAATGAGCAGTTCTTC. Combining the CDR3 with reference TRBV2 and TRBJ2-1 gives the whole variable domain EPEVTQTPSHQVTQMGQEVILRCVPISNHLYFYWYRQILGQKVEFLVSFYNNEISEKSEIFDDQFSVERPDGSNFTLKIRSTKLEDSAMYFCASTMTGAGNEQFFGPGTRLTVL.

This clonotype was detected only a few times. This rearrangement joins TRBV7-2 to TRBJ2-5; TRBD2 aligns across 7 bases. Unmatched junction bases numbered 6, after V lost 4 bases and J lost 4 bases. Per the germline V gene, CDR1 is SGHTA and CDR2 is FQGNSA. This CDR3 contains 14 residues. The CDR3 DNA sequence: TGTGCCAGCAGCTCAGGACTAGACGGAGAGACCCAGTACTTC. It specifies CASSSGLDGETQYF.

This sequence joins TRBV12-3 or TRBV12-4 and TRBJ1-1, with D uncertain. V dropped 6 bases and J dropped 3 bases, with 11 bases sitting between them. CDR3 size: 13 residues. CDR3 sequence: CASRNVGDTEAFF. The CDR3 bases are TGTGCCAGCAGGAACGTCGGGGACACTGAAGCTTTCTTT.